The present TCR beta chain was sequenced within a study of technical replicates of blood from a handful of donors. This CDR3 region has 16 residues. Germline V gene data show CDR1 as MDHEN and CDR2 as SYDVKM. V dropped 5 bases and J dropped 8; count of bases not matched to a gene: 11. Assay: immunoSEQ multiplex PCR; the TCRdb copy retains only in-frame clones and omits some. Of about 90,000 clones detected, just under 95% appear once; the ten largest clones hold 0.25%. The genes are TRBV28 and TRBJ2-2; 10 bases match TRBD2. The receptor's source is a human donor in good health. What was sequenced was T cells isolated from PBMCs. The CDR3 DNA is TGTGCCAGCAGTCTCCTAGCGGGAGCGGTGGCTGGGGAGCTGTTTTTT. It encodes CASSLLAGAVAGELFF. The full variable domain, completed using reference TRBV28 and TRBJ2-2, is DVKVTQSSRYLVKRTGEKVFLECVQDMDHENMFWYRQDPGLGLRLIYFSYDVKMKEKGDIPEGYSVSREKKERFSLILESASTNQTSMYLCASSLLAGAVAGELFFGEGSRLTVL.